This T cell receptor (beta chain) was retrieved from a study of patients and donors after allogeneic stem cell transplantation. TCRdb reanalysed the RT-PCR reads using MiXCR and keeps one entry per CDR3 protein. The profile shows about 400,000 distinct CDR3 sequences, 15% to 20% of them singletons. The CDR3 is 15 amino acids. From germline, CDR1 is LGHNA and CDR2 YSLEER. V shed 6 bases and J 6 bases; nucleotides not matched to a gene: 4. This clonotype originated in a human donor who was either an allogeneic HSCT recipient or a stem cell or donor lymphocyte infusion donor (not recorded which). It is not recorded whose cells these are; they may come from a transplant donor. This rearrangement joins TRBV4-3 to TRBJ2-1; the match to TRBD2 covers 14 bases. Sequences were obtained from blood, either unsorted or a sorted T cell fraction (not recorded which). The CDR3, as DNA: TGCGCCAGCAGTGTTGGACTAGCGGGGGGCAATGAGCAGTTCTTC. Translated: CASSVGLAGGNEQFF.